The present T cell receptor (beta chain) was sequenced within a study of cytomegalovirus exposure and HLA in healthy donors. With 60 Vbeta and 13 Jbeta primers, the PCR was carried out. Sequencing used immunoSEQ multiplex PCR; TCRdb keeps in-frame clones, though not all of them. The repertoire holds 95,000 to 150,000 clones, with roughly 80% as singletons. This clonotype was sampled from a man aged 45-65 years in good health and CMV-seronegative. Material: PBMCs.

CDR3: CASSLQRNPNEQFF. DNA of the CDR3: TGTGCCAGCAGCCTCCAGCGGAACCCAAATGAGCAGTTCTTC. The chain links TRBV7-3 to TRBJ2-1, with a weak D call TRBD2 (5 bases). The germline V gene encodes CDR1 SGHTA and CDR2 FQGTGA. This CDR3 is 14 amino acids long. V was pared by 5 bases and J by 7 bases, with 15 bases between.